This TCR beta chain was captured in a study of response to subunit inactivated influenza vaccine. One entry per CDR3 protein, called by TCRdb with MiXCR from the RT-PCR reads. The profile covers around 580,000 distinct CDR3 sequences, with approximately 15% appearing a single time and approximately 10% taken by the ten largest. This clonotype was picked up a small number of times. Antigen specificity is unknown. Study-wide results and caveats: With each seasonal influenza vaccination, the authors suggested, few new T cells are recruited.

Material: PBMCs from blood, obtained approximately 13 days after vaccination. This sequence originates from a man between 45 and 60 years old who received an inactivated influenza vaccine.

DNA of the CDR3: TGTGCCAGCAGCGCTCAGCGGCGGGGGCATGAGCAGTTCTTC. Its translation: CASSAQRRGHEQFF. This sequence joins TRBV7-9 and TRBJ2-1, with D perhaps matching TRBD2 (7 bases). Germline CDR1 reads SEHNR; CDR2 reads FQNEAQ (reference sequence). The CDR3 length is 14 residues. Trimming shortened V by 5 bases and J by 8 bases, and 16 bases separated the two germline ends.